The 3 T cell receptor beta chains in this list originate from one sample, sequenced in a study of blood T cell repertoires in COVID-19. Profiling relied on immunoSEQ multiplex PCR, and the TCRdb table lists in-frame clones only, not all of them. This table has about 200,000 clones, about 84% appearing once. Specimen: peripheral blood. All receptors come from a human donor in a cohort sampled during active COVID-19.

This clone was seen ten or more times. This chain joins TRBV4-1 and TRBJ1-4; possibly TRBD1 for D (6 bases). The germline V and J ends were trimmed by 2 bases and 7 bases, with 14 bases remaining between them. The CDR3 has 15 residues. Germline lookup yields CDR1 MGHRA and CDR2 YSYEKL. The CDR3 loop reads CASSQLQGMGEKLFF. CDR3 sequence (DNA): TGCGCCAGCAGCCAACTACAGGGAATGGGTGAAAAACTGTTTTTT.

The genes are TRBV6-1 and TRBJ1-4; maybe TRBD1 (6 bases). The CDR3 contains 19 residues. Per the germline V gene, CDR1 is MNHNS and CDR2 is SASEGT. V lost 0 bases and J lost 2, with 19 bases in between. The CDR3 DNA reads TGTGCCAGCAGTGAAGCCCTGTCCGGCCTCAGGGGCACTAATGAAAAACTGTTTTTT. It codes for CASSEALSGLRGTNEKLFF.

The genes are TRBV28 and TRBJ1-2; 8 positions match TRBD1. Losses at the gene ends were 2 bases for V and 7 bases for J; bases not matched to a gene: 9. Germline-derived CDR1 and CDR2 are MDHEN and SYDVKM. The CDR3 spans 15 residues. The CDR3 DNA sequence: TGTGCCAGCAGTTTAGTTCAGGCAGGGGGCGGTGGCTACACCTTC. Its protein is CASSLVQAGGGGYTF.